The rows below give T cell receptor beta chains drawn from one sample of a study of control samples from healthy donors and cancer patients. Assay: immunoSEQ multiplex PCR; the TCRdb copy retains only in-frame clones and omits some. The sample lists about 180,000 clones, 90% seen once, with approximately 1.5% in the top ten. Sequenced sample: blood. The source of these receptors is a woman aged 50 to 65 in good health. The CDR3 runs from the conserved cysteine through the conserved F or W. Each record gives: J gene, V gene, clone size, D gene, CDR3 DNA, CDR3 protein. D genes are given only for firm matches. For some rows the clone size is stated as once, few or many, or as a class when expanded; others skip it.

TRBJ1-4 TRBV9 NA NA TGTGCCAGCAGCGTAGGAGGGGAGAAAGATGAAAAACTGTTTTTT CASSVGGEKDEKLFF
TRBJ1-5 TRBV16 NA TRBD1 TGTGCCAGCAGCCTCGACAGGGGTGGGCAGCCCCAGCATTTT CASSLDRGGQPQHF
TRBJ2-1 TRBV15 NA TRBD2 TGTGCCACCAGGGCTAGCGGGAGTCATGAGCAGTTCTTC CATRASGSHEQFF
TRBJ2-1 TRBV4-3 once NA TGCGCCAGCAGCCCCTCCCCGACCGGCAATGAGCAGTTCTTC CASSPSPTGNEQFF
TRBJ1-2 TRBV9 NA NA TGTGCCAGCAGCGTAGAAAGGGGAGGTAACTATGGCTACACCTTC CASSVERGGNYGYTF
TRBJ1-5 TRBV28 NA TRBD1 TGTGCCAGCAGTTCAACAGGGGCGGGACAGCCCCAGCATTTT CASSSTGAGQPQHF
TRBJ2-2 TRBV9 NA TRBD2 TGTGCCAGCAGCGTATACGCTAGCGGAGACCCCGGGGAGCTGTTTTTT CASSVYASGDPGELFF
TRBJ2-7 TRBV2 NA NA TGTGCCAGCAGTGATTACGAGCAGTACTTC CASSDYEQYF
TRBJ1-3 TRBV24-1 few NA TGTGCCACCAGTGATTTGAATTATAGAAACACCATATATTTT CATSDLNYRNTIYF
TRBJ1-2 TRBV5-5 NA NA TGTGCCAGCAGCTCCAGTTCTTTGGGGGGCTATGGCTACACCTTC CASSSSSLGGYGYTF
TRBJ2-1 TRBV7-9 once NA TGTGCCAGCAACGGACCGAAACTTGGGGAGCAGTTCTTC CASNGPKLGEQFF